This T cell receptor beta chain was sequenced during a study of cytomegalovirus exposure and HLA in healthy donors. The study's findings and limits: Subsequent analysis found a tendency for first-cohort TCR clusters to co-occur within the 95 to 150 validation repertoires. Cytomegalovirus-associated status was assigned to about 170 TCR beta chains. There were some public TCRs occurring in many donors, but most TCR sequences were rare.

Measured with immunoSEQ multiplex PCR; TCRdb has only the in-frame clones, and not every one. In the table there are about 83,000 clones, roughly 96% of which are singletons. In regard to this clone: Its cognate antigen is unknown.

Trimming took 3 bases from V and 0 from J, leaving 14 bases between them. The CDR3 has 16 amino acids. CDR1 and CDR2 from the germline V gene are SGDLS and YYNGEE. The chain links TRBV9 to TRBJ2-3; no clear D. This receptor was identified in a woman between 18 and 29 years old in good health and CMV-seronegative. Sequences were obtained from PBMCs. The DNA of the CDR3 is TGTGCCAGCAGCGGTAGACGGGTTACTAGCACAGATACGCAGTATTTT. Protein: CASSGRRVTSTDTQYF.